These T cell receptor beta chains were read from a single sample in a study of T cell repertoires in cytomegalovirus infection. TCRdb called the reads again in MiXCR, with one record for every CDR3 protein. The sample yields 600,000 to 800,000 distinct CDR3 sequences, about 24% seen once. The sample consisted of CD8+ T cells from PBMCs. Receptor source: a human donor in good health (CMV status not recorded). Some clones in this sample may be carry-over from other donors' samples. The CDR3 runs from the conserved cysteine through the conserved F or W. A D gene is named only where the DNA matches it firmly. A clone size is listed for some rows: how often the clone was seen (once, few, many), or a class if it is expanded.

V gene: TRBV4-2; D gene: TRBD2; clone size: few; J gene: TRBJ2-3; CDR3 protein: CASSQGSGADTQYF; CDR3 DNA: TGTGCCAGCAGCCAAGGGAGCGGGGCAGATACGCAGTATTTT
V gene: TRBV7-9; D gene: .; clone size: .; J gene: TRBJ2-2; CDR3 protein: CATLGTGELFF; CDR3 DNA: TGTGCCACCTTGGGCACCGGGGAGCTGTTTTTT
V gene: TRBV7-4; D gene: .; clone size: .; J gene: TRBJ1-5; CDR3 protein: CASSSIPGAGDNQPQHF; CDR3 DNA: TGTGCCAGCAGCTCTATCCCCGGGGCCGGGGACAATCAGCCCCAGCATTTT
V gene: TRBV29-1; D gene: .; clone size: few; J gene: TRBJ2-1; CDR3 protein: CSVGEGVAYNEQFF; CDR3 DNA: TGCAGCGTTGGGGAGGGGGTGGCCTACAATGAGCAGTTCTTC
V gene: TRBV6-1; D gene: .; clone size: .; J gene: TRBJ1-1; CDR3 protein: CAGVGESRAEAFF; CDR3 DNA: TGTGCCGGGGTGGGCGAGTCGAGGGCTGAAGCTTTCTTT
V gene: TRBV19; D gene: .; clone size: .; J gene: TRBJ2-2; CDR3 protein: CASSILGFNTGELFF; CDR3 DNA: TGTGCCAGTAGTATACTGGGGTTTAACACCGGGGAGCTGTTTTTT
V gene: TRBV23-1; D gene: TRBD2; clone size: .; J gene: TRBJ2-3; CDR3 protein: CASSQSYSGTSSTDTQYF; CDR3 DNA: TGCGCCAGCAGTCAATCGTATAGCGGGACATCTAGCACAGATACGCAGTATTTT
V gene: TRBV4-1; D gene: TRBD2; clone size: many; J gene: TRBJ2-1; CDR3 protein: CASSHPRDTGGDNEQFF; CDR3 DNA: TGCGCCAGCAGCCACCCGAGGGATACCGGGGGGGACAATGAGCAGTTCTTC
V gene: TRBV25-1; D gene: .; clone size: few; J gene: TRBJ1-1; CDR3 protein: CASSELLDAGVNTEAFF; CDR3 DNA: TGTGCCAGCAGTGAATTACTGGACGCAGGGGTGAACACTGAAGCTTTCTTT
V gene: TRBV4-2; D gene: TRBD1; clone size: many; J gene: TRBJ2-7; CDR3 protein: CASSPPDREYEQYF; CDR3 DNA: TGTGCCAGCAGCCCACCGGACAGGGAATACGAGCAGTACTTC
V gene: TRBV6-1; D gene: TRBD1; clone size: few; J gene: TRBJ2-2; CDR3 protein: CASSSGQGSRTGELFF; CDR3 DNA: TGTGCCAGCAGTTCGGGACAGGGGAGTCGAACCGGGGAGCTGTTTTTT
V gene: TRBV2; D gene: .; clone size: .; J gene: TRBJ2-5; CDR3 protein: CASRAQPRETQYF; CDR3 DNA: TGTGCCAGCAGGGCACAACCACGGGAGACCCAGTACTTC
V gene: TRBV6-5; D gene: .; clone size: .; J gene: TRBJ1-1; CDR3 protein: CASSYALGIAEAFF; CDR3 DNA: TGTGCCAGCAGTTACGCGCTGGGTATCGCTGAAGCTTTCTTT
V gene: TRBV7-9; D gene: .; clone size: many; J gene: TRBJ2-5; CDR3 protein: CASSLNGLQETQYF; CDR3 DNA: TGTGCCAGCAGCCTCAACGGACTGCAAGAGACCCAGTACTTC
V gene: TRBV14; D gene: .; clone size: few; J gene: TRBJ1-2; CDR3 protein: CASSPLEGVVHGYTF; CDR3 DNA: TGTGCCAGCAGCCCGCTGGAGGGAGTGGTTCATGGCTACACCTTC
V gene: TRBV4-2; D gene: .; clone size: .; J gene: TRBJ2-2; CDR3 protein: CASSRSTGDPGELFF; CDR3 DNA: TGTGCCAGCAGCCGATCGACAGGCGACCCCGGGGAGCTGTTTTTT
V gene: TRBV27; D gene: .; clone size: many; J gene: TRBJ2-1; CDR3 protein: CASSRYRVDEQFF; CDR3 DNA: TGTGCCAGCAGTCGCTACAGGGTCGATGAGCAGTTCTTC
V gene: TRBV27; D gene: TRBD1; clone size: .; J gene: TRBJ1-1; CDR3 protein: CATGTGPIEAFF; CDR3 DNA: TGTGCCACCGGGACAGGGCCCATTGAAGCTTTCTTT
V gene: TRBV29-1; D gene: TRBD1; clone size: .; J gene: TRBJ2-2; CDR3 protein: CSVGEQGMNTGELFF; CDR3 DNA: TGCAGCGTTGGAGAACAGGGGATGAACACCGGGGAGCTGTTTTTT
V gene: TRBV7-9; D gene: .; clone size: many; J gene: TRBJ2-7; CDR3 protein: CASSTRGQGSSYEQYF; CDR3 DNA: TGTGCCAGCAGCACTAGAGGGCAGGGAAGCTCCTACGAGCAGTACTTC
V gene: TRBV12-3/TRBV12-4; D gene: .; clone size: .; J gene: TRBJ1-5; CDR3 protein: CASSPGPLAQHF; CDR3 DNA: TGTGCCAGCAGTCCCGGACCTTTGGCCCAGCATTTT
V gene: TRBV2; D gene: .; clone size: few; J gene: TRBJ2-1; CDR3 protein: CASSDSGVWYSYNEQFF; CDR3 DNA: TGTGCCAGCAGCGACTCAGGGGTCTGGTACTCCTACAATGAGCAGTTCTTC
V gene: TRBV7-9; D gene: TRBD1; clone size: many; J gene: TRBJ2-7; CDR3 protein: CASSSTGTGPSYEQYF; CDR3 DNA: TGTGCCAGCAGCTCTACTGGGACAGGTCCGTCGTACGAGCAGTACTTC
V gene: TRBV5-4; D gene: .; clone size: .; J gene: TRBJ2-3; CDR3 protein: CASSLNGRARTDTQYF; CDR3 DNA: TGTGCCAGCAGCTTGAACGGCAGGGCACGCACAGATACGCAGTATTTT
V gene: TRBV4-1; D gene: TRBD1; clone size: few; J gene: TRBJ2-2; CDR3 protein: CASSVGQGSGELFF; CDR3 DNA: TGCGCCAGCAGCGTGGGACAGGGATCCGGGGAGCTGTTTTTT
V gene: TRBV6-6; D gene: .; clone size: few; J gene: TRBJ2-1; CDR3 protein: CASGKGGAVYNEQFF; CDR3 DNA: TGTGCCAGCGGTAAAGGGGGGGCTGTCTACAATGAGCAGTTCTTC
V gene: TRBV7-9; D gene: TRBD2; clone size: .; J gene: TRBJ2-3; CDR3 protein: CVSSPTSSGRTDTQYF; CDR3 DNA: TGTGTCAGCAGCCCAACGTCTAGCGGACGCACAGATACGCAGTATTTT
V gene: TRBV24-1; D gene: .; clone size: few; J gene: TRBJ2-5; CDR3 protein: CATSDPATQETQYF; CDR3 DNA: TGTGCCACCAGTGACCCAGCAACCCAAGAGACCCAGTACTTC
V gene: TRBV28; D gene: TRBD1; clone size: few; J gene: TRBJ2-1; CDR3 protein: CASRVTGAPTYNEQFF; CDR3 DNA: TGTGCCAGCAGGGTAACAGGGGCCCCGACCTACAATGAGCAGTTCTTC
V gene: TRBV7-9; D gene: TRBD2; clone size: .; J gene: TRBJ2-1; CDR3 protein: CASSFPLSGGGLGSYNEQFF; CDR3 DNA: TGTGCCAGCAGCTTCCCTCTAAGCGGGGGGGGCCTGGGCTCCTACAATGAGCAGTTCTTC
V gene: TRBV7-3; D gene: .; clone size: .; J gene: TRBJ2-2; CDR3 protein: CASSLAPGWNTGELFF; CDR3 DNA: TGTGCCAGCAGCTTAGCCCCAGGGTGGAACACCGGGGAGCTGTTTTTT
V gene: TRBV4-3; D gene: .; clone size: .; J gene: TRBJ1-2; CDR3 protein: CASSQDSTADYGYTF; CDR3 DNA: TGCGCCAGCAGCCAAGATAGCACAGCCGACTATGGCTACACCTTC
V gene: TRBV20-1; D gene: TRBD1; clone size: .; J gene: TRBJ2-1; CDR3 protein: CSAHDRGYEQFF; CDR3 DNA: TGCAGTGCGCACGACAGGGGCTATGAGCAGTTCTTC
V gene: TRBV6-5; D gene: .; clone size: few; J gene: TRBJ2-1; CDR3 protein: CASSPRPEEQFF; CDR3 DNA: TGTGCCAGCAGTCCCCGACCCGAGGAGCAGTTCTTC
V gene: TRBV7-8; D gene: .; clone size: many; J gene: TRBJ1-6; CDR3 protein: CASSLEGSSNSPLHF; CDR3 DNA: TGTGCCAGCAGCTTAGAGGGCAGCTCTAATTCACCCCTCCACTTT
V gene: TRBV20-1; D gene: .; clone size: .; J gene: TRBJ2-3; CDR3 protein: CSATSPWTDSLTSTDTQYF; CDR3 DNA: TGCAGTGCTACCTCTCCCTGGACAGATAGCCTTACAAGCACAGATACGCAGTATTTT
V gene: TRBV6-4; D gene: TRBD1; clone size: few; J gene: TRBJ2-5; CDR3 protein: CASFQGDPETQYF; CDR3 DNA: TGTGCCAGCTTTCAGGGGGATCCGGAGACCCAGTACTTC
V gene: TRBV7-9; D gene: .; clone size: .; J gene: TRBJ1-5; CDR3 protein: CASSPPMDLGLSVLYQPQHF; CDR3 DNA: TGTGCCAGCAGCCCCCCCATGGATCTGGGGCTTTCGGTCCTTTATCAGCCCCAGCATTTT
V gene: TRBV7-9; D gene: .; clone size: few; J gene: TRBJ2-2; CDR3 protein: CASSLSGRSNTGELFF; CDR3 DNA: TGTGCCAGCAGCTTAAGCGGCAGGAGTAACACCGGGGAGCTGTTTTTT
V gene: TRBV7-9; D gene: TRBD1; clone size: many; J gene: TRBJ1-2; CDR3 protein: CASSLGQGGDYGYTF; CDR3 DNA: TGTGCCAGCAGCTTAGGACAGGGTGGTGACTATGGCTACACCTTC
V gene: TRBV29-1; D gene: .; clone size: .; J gene: TRBJ1-2; CDR3 protein: CSAVSSGGYTF; CDR3 DNA: TGCAGCGCCGTGAGCTCTGGAGGCTACACCTTC
V gene: TRBV7-3; D gene: .; clone size: many; J gene: TRBJ2-5; CDR3 protein: CASSLIPGPQETQYF; CDR3 DNA: TGTGCCAGCAGCTTAATACCGGGACCACAAGAGACCCAGTACTTC
V gene: TRBV12-3/TRBV12-4; D gene: .; clone size: few; J gene: TRBJ1-2; CDR3 protein: CASRGRGYGYTF; CDR3 DNA: TGTGCCAGCAGGGGCCGGGGATATGGCTACACCTTC
V gene: TRBV7-2; D gene: .; clone size: many; J gene: TRBJ1-1; CDR3 protein: CASSPPYTEAFF; CDR3 DNA: TGTGCCAGCAGCCCTCCTTACACTGAAGCTTTCTTT
V gene: TRBV7-9; D gene: .; clone size: .; J gene: TRBJ2-1; CDR3 protein: CASISGVVGQNHEQFF; CDR3 DNA: TGTGCCAGCATTTCGGGGGTAGTTGGCCAGAACCATGAGCAGTTCTTC
V gene: TRBV12-3/TRBV12-4; D gene: .; clone size: .; J gene: TRBJ2-1; CDR3 protein: CASSVGRLEQFF; CDR3 DNA: TGTGCCAGCAGCGTAGGGCGGCTGGAGCAGTTCTTC
V gene: TRBV27; D gene: .; clone size: .; J gene: TRBJ1-2; CDR3 protein: CASSLSHGTNYGYTF; CDR3 DNA: TGTGCCAGCAGTTTATCGCACGGCACTAACTATGGCTACACCTTC
V gene: TRBV20-1; D gene: .; clone size: .; J gene: TRBJ1-1; CDR3 protein: CSARPMNTEAFF; CDR3 DNA: TGCAGTGCCCGCCCCATGAACACTGAAGCTTTCTTT
V gene: TRBV14; D gene: TRBD1; clone size: .; J gene: TRBJ1-1; CDR3 protein: CASSQGPGQGISSNTEAFF; CDR3 DNA: TGTGCCAGCAGCCAAGGCCCGGGACAGGGGATTAGCTCGAACACTGAAGCTTTCTTT
V gene: TRBV7-2; D gene: TRBD1; clone size: many; J gene: TRBJ2-1; CDR3 protein: CASSLPGTGEWNEQFF; CDR3 DNA: TGTGCCAGCAGCTTACCCGGGACAGGGGAGTGGAATGAGCAGTTCTTC
V gene: TRBV6-5; D gene: .; clone size: few; J gene: TRBJ1-3; CDR3 protein: CASSYSKADPGNTIYF; CDR3 DNA: TGTGCCAGCAGTTACTCTAAGGCAGACCCTGGAAACACCATATATTTT
V gene: TRBV7-2; D gene: .; clone size: few; J gene: TRBJ2-4; CDR3 protein: CASSPRIAKNIQYF; CDR3 DNA: TGTGCCAGCAGCCCCCGGATAGCCAAAAACATTCAGTACTTC
V gene: TRBV6-2/TRBV6-3; D gene: TRBD1; clone size: many; J gene: TRBJ1-2; CDR3 protein: CASSSGTGGIGYTF; CDR3 DNA: TGTGCCAGCAGTTCCGGGACAGGGGGAATTGGCTACACCTTC
V gene: TRBV7-2; D gene: .; clone size: many; J gene: TRBJ2-7; CDR3 protein: CASSLGVGAYEQYF; CDR3 DNA: TGTGCCAGCAGCTTAGGAGTCGGGGCCTACGAGCAGTACTTC
V gene: TRBV7-6; D gene: TRBD2; clone size: .; J gene: TRBJ2-5; CDR3 protein: CASSSKASGGETQYF; CDR3 DNA: TGTGCCAGCAGCTCAAAGGCCAGCGGGGGAGAGACCCAGTACTTC
V gene: TRBV6-4; D gene: .; clone size: .; J gene: TRBJ2-3; CDR3 protein: CASSVRTASTDTQYF; CDR3 DNA: TGTGCCAGCAGTGTCAGGACGGCTAGCACAGATACGCAGTATTTT
V gene: TRBV5-5; D gene: TRBD1; clone size: .; J gene: TRBJ2-2; CDR3 protein: CASSAGQGTMGELFF; CDR3 DNA: TGTGCCAGCAGCGCCGGACAGGGGACAATGGGGGAGCTGTTTTTT